The rows below give T cell receptor beta chains drawn from one sample of a study of blood T cell repertoires in COVID-19. Method: immunoSEQ multiplex PCR; TCRdb's copy keeps in-frame clones and lacks some. The table lists about 180,000 clones, about 80% of them singletons. Sequencing used PBMCs or T cells enriched from blood (not recorded which). The receptors derive from a man aged 60-69 years who had been exposed to COVID-19. Each CDR3 is given with its conserved first and last residue. The D gene is left open where the match is weak. Expanded clones get a size class; other rows say once, few or many, or leave the size out.

CDR3aa | CDR3nt | abundance | v_gene | d_gene | j_gene
CASSLAFRRNTEAFF | TGTGCCAGCAGCTTAGCGTTCCGTAGGAACACTGAAGCTTTCTTT | NA | TRBV7-3 | NA | TRBJ1-1
CASSSTGSSYNSPLHF | TGTGCCAGCAGTTCGACAGGAAGCTCCTATAATTCACCCCTCCACTTT | NA | TRBV27 | NA | TRBJ1-6
CAWSFSPGVLNQPQHF | TGTGCCTGGAGTTTCTCCCCCGGGGTCCTTAATCAGCCCCAGCATTTT | NA | TRBV30 | NA | TRBJ1-5
CASSSTGLGYTF | TGTGCCAGCAGCTCGACAGGGCTTGGCTACACCTTC | NA | TRBV7-3 | TRBD1 | TRBJ1-2
CASSYSGASNQPQHF | TGTGCCAGCAGTTACTCAGGGGCTAGCAATCAGCCCCAGCATTTT | NA | TRBV6-5 | NA | TRBJ1-5
CASSPGLAGGLGANVLTF | TGTGCCAGTAGCCCCGGACTAGCGGGAGGGCTAGGGGCCAACGTCCTGACTTTC | few | TRBV19 | TRBD2 | TRBJ2-6
CASSLGQGPTYEQYF | TGTGCCAGCAGCTTAGGACAGGGACCGACCTACGAGCAGTACTTC | NA | TRBV11-2 | TRBD1 | TRBJ2-7
CSASPSGPSYEQYF | TGCAGTGCTAGTCCTAGCGGGCCTTCCTACGAGCAGTACTTC | NA | TRBV20-1 | TRBD2 | TRBJ2-7
CASSVAGGGEQYF | TGTGCCAGCAGTGTAGCGGGAGGGGGCGAGCAGTACTTC | NA | TRBV9 | TRBD2 | TRBJ2-7
CASSIYNEQFF | TGTGCCAGCTCAATATACAATGAGCAGTTCTTC | NA | TRBV18 | NA | TRBJ2-1
CASRLKSGNQPQHF | TGTGCCAGCAGGCTTAAGTCAGGCAATCAGCCCCAGCATTTT | once | TRBV28 | NA | TRBJ1-5
CASSQGVRGLAGGYNEQFF | TGTGCCAGCAGCCAAGGGGTTCGTGGACTAGCGGGAGGTTACAATGAGCAGTTCTTC | NA | TRBV3-1/TRBV3-2 | TRBD2 | TRBJ2-1
CASRPRLADTIYF | TGTGCCAGCAGGCCTCGCTTGGCTGACACCATATATTTT | NA | TRBV12-3/TRBV12-4 | NA | TRBJ1-3
CASSPRGVQPQHF | TGTGCCAGCAGCCCCCGGGGGGTTCAGCCCCAGCATTTT | once | TRBV11-3 | NA | TRBJ1-5
CASKPSSYNEQFF | TGTGCCAGCAAGCCTAGCTCCTACAATGAGCAGTTCTTC | NA | TRBV28 | NA | TRBJ2-1
CASSSYTRGLQPQHF | TGTGCCAGCAGCTCGTATACAAGGGGTTTGCAGCCCCAGCATTTT | once | TRBV5-8 | NA | TRBJ1-5